The 3 T cell receptor beta chains below come from one sample, sequenced in a study of T cell responses to AZD1222 COVID-19 vaccine. Clones were read by immunoSEQ multiplex PCR, and TCRdb kept only the in-frame ones, dropping some. The table lists roughly 100,000 clones, over 75% of them singletons. Sample: peripheral blood, taken on day 0 of AZD1222 vaccination. The receptors originated from an adult in good health.

The rearrangement uses TRBV19 and TRBJ1-4; D is undetermined. The CDR3 runs 13 residues. Trimming took 6 bases from V and 8 from J, leaving 13 bases between them. The germline CDR1 and CDR2 sequences are LNHDA and SQIVND (reference sequence). CDR3 residues: CASSRSIEEKLFF. The CDR3 region has the DNA TGTGCCAGTAGCAGGTCGATCGAAGAAAAACTGTTTTTT.

The chain uses TRBV6-1 and TRBJ2-7, with 7 bases identical to TRBD1. Germline V gene data show CDR1 as MNHNS and CDR2 as SASEGT. The CDR3 spans 15 residues. With 3 bases clipped from V and 2 bases from J, the junction kept 7 bases outside the gene matches. As DNA, the CDR3 is TGTGCCAGCAGTGACCGGGACAGACTAACCTACGAGCAGTACTTC. Translated: CASSDRDRLTYEQYF.

This sequence joins TRBV2 and TRBJ1-4, with D perhaps TRBD1 (5 bases). This CDR3 comprises 14 residues. Trimming shortened V by 5 bases and J by 4 bases, and 11 bases separated the two germline ends. Germline lookup yields CDR1 SNHLY and CDR2 FYNNEI. DNA of the CDR3: TGTGCCAGCAGTCGAGGGGCGTATAATGAAAAACTGTTTTTT. Protein sequence: CASSRGAYNEKLFF.